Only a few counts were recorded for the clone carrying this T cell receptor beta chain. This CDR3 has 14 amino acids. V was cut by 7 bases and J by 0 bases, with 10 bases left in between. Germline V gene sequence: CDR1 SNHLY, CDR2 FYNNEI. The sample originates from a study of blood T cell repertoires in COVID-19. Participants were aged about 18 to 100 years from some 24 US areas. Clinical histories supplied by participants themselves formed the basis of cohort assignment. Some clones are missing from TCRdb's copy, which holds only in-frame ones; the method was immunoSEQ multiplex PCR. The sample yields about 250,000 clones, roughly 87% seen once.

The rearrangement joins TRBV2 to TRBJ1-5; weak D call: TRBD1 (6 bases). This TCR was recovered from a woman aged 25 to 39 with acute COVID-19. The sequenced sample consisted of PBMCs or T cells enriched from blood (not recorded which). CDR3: CASTQQGSNQPQHF. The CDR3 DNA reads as TGTGCCAGCACCCAACAGGGTAGCAATCAGCCCCAGCATTTT.